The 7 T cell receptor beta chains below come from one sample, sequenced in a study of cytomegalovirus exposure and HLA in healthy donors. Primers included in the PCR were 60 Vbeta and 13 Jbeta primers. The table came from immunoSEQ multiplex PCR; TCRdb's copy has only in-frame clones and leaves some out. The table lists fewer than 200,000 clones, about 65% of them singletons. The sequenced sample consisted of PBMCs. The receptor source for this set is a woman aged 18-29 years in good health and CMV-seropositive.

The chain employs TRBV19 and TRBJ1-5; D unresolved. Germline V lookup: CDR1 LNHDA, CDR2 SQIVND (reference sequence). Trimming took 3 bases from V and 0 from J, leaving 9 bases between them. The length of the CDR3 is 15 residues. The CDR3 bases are TGTGCCAGTAGTATCTACCATAATAGCAATCAGCCCCAGCATTTT. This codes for CASSIYHNSNQPQHF.

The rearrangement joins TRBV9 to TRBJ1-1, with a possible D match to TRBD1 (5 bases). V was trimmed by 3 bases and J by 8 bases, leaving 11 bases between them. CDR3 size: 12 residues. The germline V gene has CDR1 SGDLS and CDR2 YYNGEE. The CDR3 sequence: CASSAQGKEAFF. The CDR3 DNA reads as TGTGCCAGCAGCGCCCAGGGTAAGGAAGCTTTCTTT.

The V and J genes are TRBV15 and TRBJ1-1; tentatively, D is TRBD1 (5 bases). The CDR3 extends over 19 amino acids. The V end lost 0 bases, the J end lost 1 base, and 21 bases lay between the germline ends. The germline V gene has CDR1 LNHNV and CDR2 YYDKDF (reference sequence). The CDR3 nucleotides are TGTGCCACCAGCAGAGATCTTAGAGGGGAGGGAATGGGGAACACTGAAGCTTTCTTT. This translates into CATSRDLRGEGMGNTEAFF.

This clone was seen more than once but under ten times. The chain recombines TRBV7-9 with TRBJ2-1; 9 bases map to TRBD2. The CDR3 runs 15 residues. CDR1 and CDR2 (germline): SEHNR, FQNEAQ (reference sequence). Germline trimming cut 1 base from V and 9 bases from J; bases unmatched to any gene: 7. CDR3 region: CASSLDRLAASEQFF. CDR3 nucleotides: TGTGCCAGCAGCTTAGATAGACTAGCGGCAAGTGAGCAGTTCTTC. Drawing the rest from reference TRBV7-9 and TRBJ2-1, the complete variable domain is DTGVSQNPRHKITKRGQNVTFRCDPISEHNRLYWYRQTLGQGPEFLTYFQNEAQLEKSRLLSDRFSAERPKGSFSTLEIQRTEQGDSAMYLCASSLDRLAASEQFFGPGTRLTVL.

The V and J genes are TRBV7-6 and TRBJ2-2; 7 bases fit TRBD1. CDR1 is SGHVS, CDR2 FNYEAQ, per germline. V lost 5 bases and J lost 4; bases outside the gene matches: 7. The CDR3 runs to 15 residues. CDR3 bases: TGTGCCAGCAGCCAGGGACAGTGGGTCACCGGGGAGCTGTTTTTT. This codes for CASSQGQWVTGELFF.

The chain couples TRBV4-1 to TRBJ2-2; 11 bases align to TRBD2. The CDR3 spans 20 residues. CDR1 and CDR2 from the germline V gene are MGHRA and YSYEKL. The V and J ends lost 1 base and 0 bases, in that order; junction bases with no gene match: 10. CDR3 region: CASSQGSALAGGPNTGELFF. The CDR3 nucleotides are TGCGCCAGCAGCCAAGGGAGTGCCCTAGCGGGGGGACCGAACACCGGGGAGCTGTTTTTT.

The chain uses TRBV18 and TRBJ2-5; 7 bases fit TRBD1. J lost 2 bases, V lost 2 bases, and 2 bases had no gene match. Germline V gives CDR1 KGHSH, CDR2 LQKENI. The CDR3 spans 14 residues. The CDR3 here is CASSPLQGQETQYF. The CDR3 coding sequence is TGTGCCAGCTCACCATTACAGGGGCAAGAGACCCAGTACTTC.